The rows below give T cell receptor beta chains drawn from one sample of a study of T cells in Graves' hyperthyroidism and ophthalmopathy. TCRdb reanalysed the multiplex PCR reads using MiXCR and keeps one entry per CDR3 protein. This sample has some 770,000 distinct CDR3 sequences, with roughly 15% found just once. The specimen was blood. These receptors were collected from a man aged 18 to 29 with Graves' hyperthyroidism. The CDR3 runs from the conserved cysteine through the conserved F or W. D genes are given only for firm matches. Size is omitted from some rows. Given values are once, few, many or a class for expanded clones.

-	TRBV18	TRBJ2-7	-	CASSPLVRGAYADEQYF	TGTGCCAGCTCACCACTCGTACGGGGGGCCTATGCGGACGAGCAGTACTTC
TRBD2	TRBV10-3	TRBJ2-1	-	CATGSLAGAPNEQFF	TGTGCCACCGGCTCACTAGCGGGAGCCCCCAATGAGCAGTTCTTC
TRBD1	TRBV7-9	TRBJ1-1	many	CASSLGQTTEAFF	TGTGCCAGCAGCTTGGGACAGACCACTGAAGCTTTCTTT
-	TRBV4-1	TRBJ2-7	-	CASSQQTGSYEQYF	TGCGCCAGCAGCCAACAGACAGGTTCCTACGAGCAGTACTTC
TRBD2	TRBV7-9	TRBJ2-3	many	CASLLPAGGEGSDTQYF	TGTGCCAGCCTGCTACCTGCGGGGGGAGAAGGGTCAGATACGCAGTATTTT
-	TRBV28	TRBJ2-1	many	CASSAPLARAYNEQFF	TGTGCCAGCAGTGCCCCACTCGCCCGCGCCTACAATGAGCAGTTCTTC
-	TRBV20-1	TRBJ1-1	-	CSATTGGIAFF	TGCAGTGCTACGACAGGCGGTATTGCTTTCTTT
-	TRBV28	TRBJ1-6	-	CASSSPYSRDDYNSPLHF	TGTGCCAGCAGTTCCCCCTACAGCCGGGACGATTATAATTCACCCCTCCACTTT
TRBD2	TRBV7-2	TRBJ2-3	few	CASSPGRLAGGSTDTQYF	TGTGCCAGCAGCCCCGGGAGACTAGCGGGAGGCAGCACAGATACGCAGTATTTT
-	TRBV30	TRBJ1-2	-	CAWSVTITGLDYGYTF	TGTGCCTGGAGTGTGACCATTACAGGTCTGGACTATGGCTACACCTTC
TRBD1	TRBV28	TRBJ2-7	many	CASSPFPRQGAYEQYF	TGTGCCAGCAGTCCCTTCCCGAGACAGGGGGCCTACGAGCAGTACTTC
TRBD2	TRBV9	TRBJ2-5	-	CASSALAGEGETQYF	TGTGCCAGCAGCGCCCTAGCGGGAGAAGGGGAGACCCAGTACTTC
-	TRBV28	TRBJ2-7	few	CASSTWPYEQYF	TGTGCCAGCAGTACCTGGCCCTACGAGCAGTACTTC
-	TRBV25-1	TRBJ2-3	few	CASSDRDNTDTQYF	TGTGCCAGCAGTGACCGGGACAACACAGATACGCAGTATTTT
-	TRBV19	TRBJ2-6	many	CASSIGSSGANVLTF	TGTGCCAGTAGTATAGGTAGCTCTGGGGCCAACGTCCTGACTTTC
-	TRBV11-2	TRBJ2-7	-	CASSLGSGVGEQYF	TGTGCCAGCAGCTTAGGTTCGGGAGTGGGCGAGCAGTACTTC
TRBD2	TRBV11-2	TRBJ2-3	-	CASSFKSGGTDTQYF	TGTGCCAGCAGCTTTAAAAGCGGGGGCACAGATACGCAGTATTTT
TRBD2	TRBV20-1	TRBJ2-3	few	CSASFRSGGTDTQYF	TGCAGTGCTAGCTTTCGTAGCGGGGGCACAGATACGCAGTATTTT
-	TRBV29-1	TRBJ2-7	-	CSVGLNSYEQYF	TGCAGCGTTGGACTGAACTCCTACGAGCAGTACTTC
TRBD2	TRBV30	TRBJ2-5	few	CAWTTGGPETQYF	TGTGCCTGGACGACGGGAGGGCCAGAGACCCAGTACTTC
TRBD1	TRBV7-9	TRBJ2-3	many	CASSSTGDPDTQYF	TGTGCCAGCAGCTCAACAGGGGACCCAGATACGCAGTATTTT
-	TRBV2	TRBJ1-4	-	CASSESRRDSSNEKLFF	TGTGCCAGCAGTGAATCCCGACGGGACTCGTCTAATGAAAAACTGTTTTTT
-	TRBV18	TRBJ2-4	many	CASFREGKNIQYF	TGTGCCAGCTTCAGGGAAGGGAAAAACATTCAGTACTTC
TRBD1	TRBV19	TRBJ1-1	-	CASSTPSGTGYTEAFF	TGTGCCAGTAGTACCCCCTCGGGGACAGGGTACACTGAAGCTTTCTTT
TRBD1	TRBV28	TRBJ1-4	many	CASSPRTGLDEKLFF	TGTGCCAGCAGTCCCCGGACAGGGCTAGATGAAAAACTGTTTTTT
-	TRBV20-1	TRBJ1-5	-	CSATLIEPNQPQHF	TGCAGTGCTACCTTAATCGAACCAAATCAGCCCCAGCATTTT
TRBD2	TRBV28	TRBJ2-7	many	CASNLLAGGPYEQYF	TGTGCCAGCAACCTACTAGCGGGAGGGCCCTACGAGCAGTACTTC
-	TRBV12-3/TRBV12-4	TRBJ2-1	many	CASSFGPLSRRAPGEQFF	TGTGCCAGCAGTTTTGGACCCCTCAGCAGGAGGGCCCCAGGGGAGCAGTTCTTC
-	TRBV29-1	TRBJ2-7	few	CSVEDQEQGYEQYF	TGCAGCGTTGAAGATCAAGAACAGGGCTACGAGCAGTACTTC
TRBD1	TRBV29-1	TRBJ1-2	-	CSVEGDRRWNYGYTF	TGCAGCGTTGAGGGGGACAGAAGGTGGAACTATGGCTACACCTTC
-	TRBV9	TRBJ1-6	once	CASSVGRGKSYNSPLHF	TGTGCCAGCAGCGTAGGAAGGGGAAAGTCCTATAATTCACCCCTCCACTTT
-	TRBV24-1	TRBJ1-5	many	CATSDTREGDGGNQPQHF	TGTGCCACCAGTGATACCCGGGAGGGGGACGGGGGCAATCAGCCCCAGCATTTT
TRBD2	TRBV2	TRBJ2-1	-	CASSDQREYNEQFF	TGTGCCAGCAGTGATCAGCGGGAGTACAATGAGCAGTTCTTC
-	TRBV6-2/TRBV6-3	TRBJ2-7	-	CASSPSPGRSSYEQYF	TGTGCCAGCTCTCCCAGTCCAGGACGGAGCTCCTACGAGCAGTACTTC
-	TRBV18	TRBJ1-1	-	CASSPPKGRTANTEAFF	TGTGCCAGCTCACCACCGAAGGGGAGGACTGCGAACACTGAAGCTTTCTTT
TRBD1	TRBV28	TRBJ1-1	many	CASSERTGRYEAFF	TGTGCCAGCAGTGAGCGGACAGGGCGGTACGAAGCTTTCTTT
-	TRBV7-3	TRBJ1-2	-	CASSTTGTPNYGYTF	TGTGCCAGCAGCACAACAGGGACACCTAACTATGGCTACACCTTC
-	TRBV20-1	TRBJ2-1	many	CSARDYNEQFF	TGCAGTGCTAGAGACTACAATGAGCAGTTCTTC
TRBD1	TRBV30	TRBJ2-7	-	CAWSLGTGAVYEQYF	TGTGCCTGGAGTCTCGGGACAGGGGCGGTCTACGAGCAGTACTTC
TRBD1	TRBV5-8	TRBJ1-6	many	CASSLGTGYNSPLHF	TGTGCCAGCAGCTTGGGGACAGGATATAATTCACCCCTCCACTTT
-	TRBV2	TRBJ2-7	many	CASSSHSYEQYF	TGTGCCAGCAGTTCACACTCCTACGAGCAGTACTTC
TRBD1	TRBV30	TRBJ1-5	few	CAWSRGTGQNQPQHF	TGTGCCTGGAGTAGGGGCACGGGACAGAATCAGCCCCAGCATTTT
TRBD2	TRBV20-1	TRBJ2-7	few	CSARDAGTTIYEQYF	TGCAGTGCTAGAGACGCCGGGACTACGATATACGAGCAGTACTTC
-	TRBV11-2	TRBJ2-1	many	CASSLAPVTRSYNEQFF	TGTGCCAGCAGCTTAGCTCCAGTTACCCGCTCCTACAATGAGCAGTTCTTC
-	TRBV6-2/TRBV6-3	TRBJ2-7	-	CASKKATAFYEQYF	TGTGCCAGCAAAAAGGCCACGGCTTTCTACGAGCAGTACTTC
-	TRBV5-5	TRBJ2-4	few	CASSLESKAKNIQYF	TGTGCCAGCAGCTTGGAAAGTAAGGCCAAAAACATTCAGTACTTC
TRBD2	TRBV24-1	TRBJ2-1	few	CATSDPGTSGKDEQFF	TGTGCCACCAGTGATCCCGGGACTAGCGGGAAAGATGAGCAGTTCTTC
-	TRBV2	TRBJ2-5	-	CASTGLRQETQYF	TGTGCCAGCACCGGGCTGAGACAAGAGACCCAGTACTTC